The sequence of this T cell receptor beta chain was determined in a study of shared clonotypes between healthy human individuals (dated by TCRdb to about 2020). Study-level background: The cohort included a few men and a couple of women between 18 and 49 years of age. For each donor, three plates each were used for CD4 naive and CD4 memory, two plates were used for CD8 naive, and one plate was used for CD8 memory. Per donor, leukapheresis produced somewhere between about 0.9 and 9 billion PBMCs. To estimate repertoire size and how much clonotype sharing occurs between individuals, the study deeply sequenced the blood TCR repertoires of several healthy adults. To increase sequencing depth and limit assay-specific biases, TCR repertoire library preparation and sequencing were carried out by different laboratories using diverse techniques. The paper as a whole reports these results and caveats: The genetic and exposure-history diversity represented was limited by the small number of donors. Even with the large sequencing depth, rarefaction of the sorted-subset datasets indicated that sequencing was incomplete. Sampling was restricted to blood, and TCR repertoires in tissues likely differ from the TCR repertoires found in blood. Roughly 5% of naive CD4, around 3.6% of naive CD8, 2.3% of memory CD4, and around 0.4% of memory CD8 clonotypes were shared across four donors. Compared with non-shared clonotypes, the clonotypes found in all four sorted-subset donors had higher generation probabilities. Based on pairwise subsampling, the degree of clonotype sharing among donors was expected to be affected by sequencing depth. Estimated clonotype richness was generally larger for naive than for memory subsets.

Using the deep immunoSEQ assay, multiplex PCR amplified TCR CDR3 regions from genomic DNA. Extracted genomic DNA from each cell subset was spread evenly across all wells of several immunoSEQ 96-well plates, with each plate serving as a replicate. For sorted subsets, 200 to 250 ng genomic DNA, equal to tens of thousands of T cell genomes, was loaded into each replicate PCR. The purified libraries were quantified using a Qubit 3.0 fluorometer, sized with a Bioanalyzer 2100, and then quantified again using the KAPA Library Quantification kit. A separate single-read 150-cycle Illumina NextSeq 550 flow cell was used to sequence each immunoSEQ 96-well plate. On the study's bioinformatics: Because the immunoSEQ output included only junctional sequences and no quality scores, the filtering could not be the same as the filtering used for full-length reads. Sequences were annotated with PyIR, a Python wrapper for IgBLAST v1.9, and V/J genes and CDR3 were assigned using IMGT germline references. Reads were filtered out if the reads had weak V/J assignments (E-value above 1e-6), no CDR3, stop codons, out-of-frame junctions, or ambiguous translated residues. V3J clonotypes were defined by identical inferred V gene, J gene, and CDR3 amino acid sequence. Percentage overlap between repertoires was calculated by dividing the number of shared unique clonotypes by the size of the smaller repertoire. Repertoire richness was assessed with RTK rarefaction, the Chao1 estimator, and Recon v2.1 estimates of unobserved clonotypes. OLGA was used to compute generation probabilities for all TCRbeta clonotypes that the gDNA method yielded from a handful of donors. TCRdb stores this immuneACCESS table with in-frame sequences only. Part of the clones is absent; in the studies checked, under half of the shortfall reflects unresolved V genes, and no reason is known for the rest. From that table come the V and J calls and clone size; the DNA was used to work out D and trimming. This sample lists about 1,800,000 clones; approximately 94% were detected once. Around 1% of the sample is taken by the ten largest.

V is pared back by 4 bases and J by 2 bases, with 10 bases lying between the germline termini. The germline V gene specifies SGHDN as CDR1 and FVKESK as CDR2. The CDR3, cysteine through phenylalanine, is 14 amino acids long. The only DNA kept is the CDR3, 42 bases in frame from the first base. This clone was seen just once. There is no known antigen for this receptor. Per-base qualities were not stored, and no clone one base away is much larger. CD8 naive samples consisted of CD45RO-negative cells that were positively selected for CCR7, yielding a CD45RA+CCR7+ population without TemRA cells. Healthy HIV-negative adults with no recently reported acute infections or vaccinations were included as donors. Every donor was a Caucasian adult residing in Nashville, Tennessee, USA. Blood was collected by leukapheresis, and PBMCs were isolated by Ficoll-Histopaque density gradient centrifugation and then cryopreserved in liquid nitrogen vapor phase. Analytical flow cytometry was used to check the purity and quantity of each magnetically sorted T cell population. Each sorted fraction had its genomic DNA isolated and then quantified by UV absorbance on a Nanodrop 2000c.

This receptor was obtained from a man younger than 35 in good health. The chain was built from TRBV14 and TRBJ2-3; the D gene is perhaps TRBD1, on 6 matching bases. Sequenced material: naive CD8+ T cells sorted from blood. The cell subset or site label on this specimen signifies: CD45RA+CCR7+. The nucleotides are TGTGCCAGCAGCCTGCGACAGGCCACAGATACGCAGTATTTT. Translation gives CASSLRQATDTQYF.